This T cell receptor (beta chain) emerged from a study of blood T cell repertoires in COVID-19. The table came from immunoSEQ multiplex PCR; TCRdb's copy has only in-frame clones and leaves some out. The sample holds some 180,000 clones, roughly three quarters seen once. Germline V gene data show CDR1 as KGHSH and CDR2 as LQKENI. Trimming took off 4 bases at V and 6 bases at J, with 15 bases between the two ends. The CDR3 is made up of 14 amino acids. Sequenced sample: peripheral blood. This clonotype was obtained from a woman between 45 and 60 years old with active or convalescent COVID-19. The rearrangement links TRBV18 to TRBJ1-1; D unclear. CDR3 sequence: CASSLSKGSAEAFF. CDR3 sequence (DNA): TGTGCCAGCTCACTCAGTAAGGGTAGCGCTGAAGCTTTCTTT.